This note documents a single TCR beta chain sequence. The target antigen is unknown. 5'RACE with constant-segment primers built TCRalpha and TCRbeta cDNA libraries with UMIs. Via MiXCR, TCRdb re-called the 5' RACE reads, giving one row per CDR3 protein. Of about 150,000 distinct CDR3 sequences listed, around a third were seen once; the top ten hold around 12%. This sample was taken from a study of T-cell memory formation after mild COVID-19. Looking at the study overall: In these data, TCR clusters were largely donor specific.

CDR1 and CDR2 (germline): SGHDN, FVKESK. J gave up 5 bases and V 0 bases, and 6 bases lay outside the gene matches. The CDR3 has 16 residues. Study-level findings and limits: Later expanders leaned toward CD4+, whereas clones contracting from day 15 to 85 were balanced CD4/CD8. Clones that contracted clustered mainly in CM and EM if CD4+ and in EMRA if CD8+.

This receptor was identified in an adult woman who had mild COVID-19 (a few samples of this study predate the infection). Cell type and time point are not known. The chain employs TRBV14 and TRBJ2-2; 7 nucleotides align to TRBD2. Input material: PBMCs or a T cell subset sorted from them (not recorded which). The CDR3 region has the DNA TGTGCCAGCAGCCAAGATCGCGGGAGAATTACCGGGGAGCTGTTTTTT. It translates to CASSQDRGRITGELFF. The whole variable domain, filled in from reference TRBV14 and TRBJ2-2, reads EAGVTQFPSHSVIEKGQTVTLRCDPISGHDNLYWYRRVMGKEIKFLLHFVKESKQDESGMPNNRFLAERTGGTYSTLKVQPAELEDSGVYFCASSQDRGRITGELFFGEGSRLTVL.